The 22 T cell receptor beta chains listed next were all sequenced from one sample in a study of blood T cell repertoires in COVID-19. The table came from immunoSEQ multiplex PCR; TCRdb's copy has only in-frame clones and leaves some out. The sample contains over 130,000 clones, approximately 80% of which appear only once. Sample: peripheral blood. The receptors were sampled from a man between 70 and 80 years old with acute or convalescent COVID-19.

The CDR3 reads CASSLASRVETQYF. CDR3 nucleotides: TGTGCCAGCAGCTTGGCTAGTCGGGTGGAGACCCAGTACTTC. The rearrangement uses TRBV5-4 and TRBJ2-5, with D unclear. The CDR3 is 14 amino acids. The V gene's germline CDR1 is SGHNT and CDR2 YYREEE (reference sequence). Trimming removed 0 bases at V and 5 bases at J, with 11 bases between.

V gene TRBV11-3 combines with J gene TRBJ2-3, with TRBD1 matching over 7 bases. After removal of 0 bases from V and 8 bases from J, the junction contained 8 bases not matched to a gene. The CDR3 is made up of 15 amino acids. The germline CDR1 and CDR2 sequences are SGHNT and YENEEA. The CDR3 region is CASSLDGQARGTQYF. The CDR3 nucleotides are TGTGCCAGCAGCTTAGACGGACAGGCCCGGGGTACGCAGTATTTT. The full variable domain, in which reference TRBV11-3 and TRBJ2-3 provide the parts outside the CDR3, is EAGVVQSPRYKIIEKKQPVAFWCNPISGHNTLYWYLQNLGQGPELLIRYENEEAVDDSQLPKDRFSAERLKGVDSTLKIQPAELGDSAVYLCASSLDGQARGTQYFGPGTRLTVL.

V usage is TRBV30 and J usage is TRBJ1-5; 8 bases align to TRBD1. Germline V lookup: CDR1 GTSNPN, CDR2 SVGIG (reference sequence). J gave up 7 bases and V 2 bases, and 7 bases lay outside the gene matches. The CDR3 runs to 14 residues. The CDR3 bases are TGTGCCTGGAGTCCCCAGACAGGGGCCCAGCCCCAGCATTTT. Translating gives CAWSPQTGAQPQHF.

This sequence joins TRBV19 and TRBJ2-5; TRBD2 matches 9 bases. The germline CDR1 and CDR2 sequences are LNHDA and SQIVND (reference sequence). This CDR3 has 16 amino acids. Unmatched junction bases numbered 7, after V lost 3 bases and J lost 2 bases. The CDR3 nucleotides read TGTGCCAGTAGTATCATGGCGGGGGGGCTTCAAGAGACCCAGTACTTC. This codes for CASSIMAGGLQETQYF.

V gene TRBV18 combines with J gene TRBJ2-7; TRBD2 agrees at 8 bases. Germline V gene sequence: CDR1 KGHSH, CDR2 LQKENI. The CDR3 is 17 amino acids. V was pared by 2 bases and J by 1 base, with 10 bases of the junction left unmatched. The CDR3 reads CASSPLLSGSQSYEQYF. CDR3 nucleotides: TGTGCCAGCTCACCATTACTGAGCGGGAGTCAGTCCTACGAGCAGTACTTC.

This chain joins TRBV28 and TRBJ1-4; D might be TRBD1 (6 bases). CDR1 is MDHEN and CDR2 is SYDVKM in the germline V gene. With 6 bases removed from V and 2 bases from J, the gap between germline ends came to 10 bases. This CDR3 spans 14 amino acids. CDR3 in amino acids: CASSQDSTNEKLFF. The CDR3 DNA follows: TGTGCCAGCAGCCAGGACAGTACTAATGAAAAACTGTTTTTT. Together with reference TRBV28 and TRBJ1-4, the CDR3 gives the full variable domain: DVKVTQSSRYLVKRTGEKVFLECVQDMDHENMFWYRQDPGLGLRLIYFSYDVKMKEKGDIPEGYSVSREKKERFSLILESASTNQTSMYLCASSQDSTNEKLFFGSGTQLSVL.

CDR3: CASRDGQIYSQPQHF. The CDR3 DNA reads as TGTGCCAGCAGGGACGGACAGATTTATAGTCAGCCCCAGCATTTT. The gene calls are TRBV28 and TRBJ1-5; D is possibly TRBD1 (6 bases). Germline CDR1 reads MDHEN; CDR2 reads SYDVKM. This CDR3 comprises 15 residues. Trimming took off 6 bases at V and 6 bases at J, with 18 bases between the two ends.

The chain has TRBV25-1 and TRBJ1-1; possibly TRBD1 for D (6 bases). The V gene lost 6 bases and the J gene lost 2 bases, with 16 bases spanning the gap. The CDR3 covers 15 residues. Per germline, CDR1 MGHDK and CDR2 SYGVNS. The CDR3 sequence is CASSAGRQVNTEAFF. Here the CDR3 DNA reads TGTGCCAGCAGCGCTGGCCGACAGGTAAACACTGAAGCTTTCTTT.

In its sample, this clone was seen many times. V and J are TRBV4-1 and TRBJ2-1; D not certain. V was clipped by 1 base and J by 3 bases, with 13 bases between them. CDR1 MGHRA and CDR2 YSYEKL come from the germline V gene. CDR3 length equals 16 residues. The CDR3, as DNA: TGCGCCAGCAGCCAAGTAGACATGATTTACTACAATGAGCAGTTCTTC. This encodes CASSQVDMIYYNEQFF.

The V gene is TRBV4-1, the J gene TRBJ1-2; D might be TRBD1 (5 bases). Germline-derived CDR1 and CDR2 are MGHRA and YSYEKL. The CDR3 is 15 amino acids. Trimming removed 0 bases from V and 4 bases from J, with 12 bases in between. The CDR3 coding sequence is TGCGCCAGCAGCCAAGATATGGCCAGGGTCTATGGCTACACCTTC. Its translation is CASSQDMARVYGYTF.

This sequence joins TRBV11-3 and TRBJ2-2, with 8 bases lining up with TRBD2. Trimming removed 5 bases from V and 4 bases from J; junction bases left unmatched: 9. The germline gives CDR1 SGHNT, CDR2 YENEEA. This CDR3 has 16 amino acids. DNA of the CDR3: TGTGCCAGCAGCCGAGACGCGGGGGGAGGCACCGGGGAGCTGTTTTTT. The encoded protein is CASSRDAGGGTGELFF.

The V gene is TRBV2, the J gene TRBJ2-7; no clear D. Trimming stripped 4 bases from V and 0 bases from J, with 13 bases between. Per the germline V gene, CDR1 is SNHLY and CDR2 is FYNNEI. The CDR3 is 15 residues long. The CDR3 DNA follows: TGTGCCAGCAGTGCCGTTGCTAGTACCTCCTACGAGCAGTACTTC. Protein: CASSAVASTSYEQYF.

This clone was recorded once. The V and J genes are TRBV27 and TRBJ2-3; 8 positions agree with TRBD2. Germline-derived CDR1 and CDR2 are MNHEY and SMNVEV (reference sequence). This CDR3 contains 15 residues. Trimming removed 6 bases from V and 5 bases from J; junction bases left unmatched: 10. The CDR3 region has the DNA TGTGCCAGCAGCCGCAAGAGCGGGAGATTAGATACGCAGTATTTT. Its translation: CASSRKSGRLDTQYF.

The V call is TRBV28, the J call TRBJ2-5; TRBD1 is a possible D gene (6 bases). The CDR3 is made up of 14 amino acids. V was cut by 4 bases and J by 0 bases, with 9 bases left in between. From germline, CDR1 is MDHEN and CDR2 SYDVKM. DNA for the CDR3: TGTGCCAGCAGTTCCGGACAGCACCAAGAGACCCAGTACTTC. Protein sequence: CASSSGQHQETQYF. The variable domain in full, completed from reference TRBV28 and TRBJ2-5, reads DVKVTQSSRYLVKRTGEKVFLECVQDMDHENMFWYRQDPGLGLRLIYFSYDVKMKEKGDIPEGYSVSREKKERFSLILESASTNQTSMYLCASSSGQHQETQYFGPGTRLLVL.

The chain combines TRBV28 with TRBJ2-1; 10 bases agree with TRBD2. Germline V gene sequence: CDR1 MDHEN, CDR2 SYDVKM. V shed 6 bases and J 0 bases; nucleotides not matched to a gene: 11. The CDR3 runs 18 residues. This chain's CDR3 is CASSSPGTSVSSYNEQFF. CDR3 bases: TGTGCCAGCAGCTCCCCCGGGACTAGCGTGAGCTCCTACAATGAGCAGTTCTTC.

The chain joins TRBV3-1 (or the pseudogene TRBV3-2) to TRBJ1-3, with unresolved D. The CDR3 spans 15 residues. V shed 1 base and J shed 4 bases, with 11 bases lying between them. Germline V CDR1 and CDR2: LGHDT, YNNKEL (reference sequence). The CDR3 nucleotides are TGTGCCAGCAGCCAAGTTTCGGGAGGCGGAAACACCATATATTTT. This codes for CASSQVSGGGNTIYF.

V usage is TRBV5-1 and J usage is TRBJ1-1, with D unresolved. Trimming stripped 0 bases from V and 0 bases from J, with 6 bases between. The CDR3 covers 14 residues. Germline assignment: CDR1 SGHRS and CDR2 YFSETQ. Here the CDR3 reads CASSLGAVNTEAFF. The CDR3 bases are TGCGCCAGCAGCTTGGGGGCAGTGAACACTGAAGCTTTCTTT.

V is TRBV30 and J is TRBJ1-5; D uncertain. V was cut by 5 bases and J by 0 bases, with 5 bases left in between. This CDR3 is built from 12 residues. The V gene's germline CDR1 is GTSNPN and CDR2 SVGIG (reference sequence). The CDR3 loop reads CAWADSNQPQHF. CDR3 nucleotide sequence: TGTGCCTGGGCGGATAGCAATCAGCCCCAGCATTTT.

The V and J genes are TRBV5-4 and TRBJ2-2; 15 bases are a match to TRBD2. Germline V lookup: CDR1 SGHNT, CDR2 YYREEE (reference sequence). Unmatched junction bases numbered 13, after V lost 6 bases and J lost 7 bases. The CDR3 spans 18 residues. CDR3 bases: TGTGCCAGCACCTTAGGACTAGCGGGAGGGCCTGATAGCGGGGAGCTGTTTTTT. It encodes CASTLGLAGGPDSGELFF.

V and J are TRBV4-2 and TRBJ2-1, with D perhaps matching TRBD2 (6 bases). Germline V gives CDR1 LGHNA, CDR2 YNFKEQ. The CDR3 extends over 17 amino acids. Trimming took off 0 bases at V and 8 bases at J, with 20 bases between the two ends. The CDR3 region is CASSQDAGTSLYYEQFF. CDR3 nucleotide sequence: TGTGCCAGCAGCCAAGATGCCGGGACTTCACTATATTATGAGCAGTTCTTC.

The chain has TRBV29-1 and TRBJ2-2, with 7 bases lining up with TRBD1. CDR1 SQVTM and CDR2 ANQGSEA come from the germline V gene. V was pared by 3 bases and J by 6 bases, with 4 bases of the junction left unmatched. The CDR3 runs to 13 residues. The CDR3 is CSVDRQGSGELFF. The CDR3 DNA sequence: TGCAGCGTTGACCGACAGGGTTCCGGGGAGCTGTTTTTT.

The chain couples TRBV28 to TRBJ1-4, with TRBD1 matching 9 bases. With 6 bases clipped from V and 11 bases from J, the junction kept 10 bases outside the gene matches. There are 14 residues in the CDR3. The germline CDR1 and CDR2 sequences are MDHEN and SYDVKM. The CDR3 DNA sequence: TGTGCCAGCAGCCTCGGGACAGGGAGAGGGAAACTGTTTTTT. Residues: CASSLGTGRGKLFF.